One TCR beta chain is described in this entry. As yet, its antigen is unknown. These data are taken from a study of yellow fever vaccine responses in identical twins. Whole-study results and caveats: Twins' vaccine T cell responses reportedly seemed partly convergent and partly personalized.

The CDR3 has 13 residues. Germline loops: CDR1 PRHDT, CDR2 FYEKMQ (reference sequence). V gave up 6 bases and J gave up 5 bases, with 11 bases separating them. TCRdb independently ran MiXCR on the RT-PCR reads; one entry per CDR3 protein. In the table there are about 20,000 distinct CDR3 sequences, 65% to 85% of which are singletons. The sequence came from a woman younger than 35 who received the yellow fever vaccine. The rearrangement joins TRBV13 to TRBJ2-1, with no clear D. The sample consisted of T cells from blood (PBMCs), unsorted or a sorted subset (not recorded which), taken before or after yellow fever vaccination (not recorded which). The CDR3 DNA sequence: TGTGCCAGCAGTCCCCCGGCCAACAATGAGCAGTTCTTC. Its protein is CASSPPANNEQFF. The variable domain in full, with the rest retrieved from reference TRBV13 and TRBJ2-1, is AAGVIQSPRHLIKEKRETATLKCYPIPRHDTVYWYQQGPGQDPQFLISFYEKMQSDKGSIPDRFSAQQFSDYHSELNMSSLELGDSALYFCASSPPANNEQFFGPGTRLTVL.